The TCR beta chain under discussion was sequenced for a study of T cells in women clearing cervical HPV infection. Overall study: Controls were women whose single incident HPV16 infection cleared within 12 months without precancer or cancer.

Whole-study results and caveats: A classifier using richness and V gene abundances reached an AUC of 0.7 to 0.9.

Turning to this clone: Its antigen is unidentified.

Libraries were prepared by immunoSEQ multiplex PCR; TCRdb keeps only in-frame clonotypes and omits some of them. In total, the table holds 31,000 or so clones. Sequenced sample: blood buffy coat. The TCR was taken from a woman between 18 and 70 years old with a cervical HPV16 infection that either progressed to CIN3+ or cleared (not recorded which).

The CDR3 DNA, read in part, is TGTGCCAGCAGCCCAGACAGCGGGAGTTCCTACGAC. This sequence encodes CASSPDSGSSYD. The entire CDR3 protein is CASSPDSGSSYDYTF. The V call is TRBV7-2, the J call TRBJ1-2; maybe TRBD1 (5 bases). The CDR3 end lies 3 residues beyond the end of the read and is filled in from the germline J gene. CDR1 and CDR2 (germline): SGHTA, FQGNSA. CDR3 length: 15 residues.